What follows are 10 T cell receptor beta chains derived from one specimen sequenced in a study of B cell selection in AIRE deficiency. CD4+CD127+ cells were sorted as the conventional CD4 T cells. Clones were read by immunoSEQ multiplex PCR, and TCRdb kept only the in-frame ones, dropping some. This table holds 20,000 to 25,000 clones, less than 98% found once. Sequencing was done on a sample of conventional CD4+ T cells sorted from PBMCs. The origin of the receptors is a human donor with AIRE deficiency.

The chain's CDR3 is CASRNRGNTEAFF. In DNA form, the CDR3 reads TGTGCCAGCAGAAACAGGGGGAACACTGAAGCTTTCTTT. V is TRBV19 and J is TRBJ1-1; 7 bases match TRBD1. V lost 9 bases, J lost 1 base, and 5 bases stayed unmatched. This CDR3 spans 13 amino acids. Germline V CDR1 and CDR2: LNHDA, SQIVND (reference sequence).

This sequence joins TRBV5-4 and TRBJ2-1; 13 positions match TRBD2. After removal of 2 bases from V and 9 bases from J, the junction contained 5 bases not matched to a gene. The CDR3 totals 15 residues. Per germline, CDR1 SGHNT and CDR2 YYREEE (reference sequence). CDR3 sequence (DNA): TGTGCCAGCAGCTTCTGGAGACTAGCGGGAGGTGAGCAGTTCTTC. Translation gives CASSFWRLAGGEQFF.

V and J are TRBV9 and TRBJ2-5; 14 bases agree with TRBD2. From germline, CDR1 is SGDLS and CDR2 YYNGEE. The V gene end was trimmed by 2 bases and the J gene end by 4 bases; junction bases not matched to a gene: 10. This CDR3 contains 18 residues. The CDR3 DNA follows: TGTGCCAGCAGCGTCACCGGGACTAGCGGGAGTGGCTTAGAGACCCAGTACTTC. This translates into CASSVTGTSGSGLETQYF.

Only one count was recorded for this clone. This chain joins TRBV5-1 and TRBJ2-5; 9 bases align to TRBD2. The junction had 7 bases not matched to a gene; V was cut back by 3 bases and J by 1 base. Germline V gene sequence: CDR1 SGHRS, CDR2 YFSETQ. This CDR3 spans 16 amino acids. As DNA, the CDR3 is TGCGCCAGCAGCTCTATTAGCGGGAGCCCCCAAGAGACCCAGTACTTC. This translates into CASSSISGSPQETQYF.

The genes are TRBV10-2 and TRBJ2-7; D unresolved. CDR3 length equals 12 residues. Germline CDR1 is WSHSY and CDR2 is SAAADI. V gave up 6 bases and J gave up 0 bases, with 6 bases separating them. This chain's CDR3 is CASSRPSYEQYF. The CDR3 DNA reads TGCGCCAGCAGCCGGCCCTCCTACGAGCAGTACTTC.

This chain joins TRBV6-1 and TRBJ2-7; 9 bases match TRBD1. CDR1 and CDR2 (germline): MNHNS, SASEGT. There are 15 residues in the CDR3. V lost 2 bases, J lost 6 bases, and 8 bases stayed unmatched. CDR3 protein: CASSERGTGNREQYF. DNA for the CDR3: TGTGCCAGCAGTGAAAGAGGGACAGGGAATCGCGAGCAGTACTTC.

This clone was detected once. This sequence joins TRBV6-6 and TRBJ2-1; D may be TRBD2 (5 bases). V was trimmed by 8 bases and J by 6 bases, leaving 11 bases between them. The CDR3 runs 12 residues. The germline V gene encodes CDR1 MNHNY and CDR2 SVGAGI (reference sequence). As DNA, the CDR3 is TGTGCCAGCCGCGGCGCGGGCAATGAGCAGTTCTTC. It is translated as CASRGAGNEQFF.

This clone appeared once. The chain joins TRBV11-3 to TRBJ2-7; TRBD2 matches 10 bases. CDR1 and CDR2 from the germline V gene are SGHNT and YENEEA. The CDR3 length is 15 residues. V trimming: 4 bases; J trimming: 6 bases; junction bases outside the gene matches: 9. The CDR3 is CASSSVSGRAGEQYF. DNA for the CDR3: TGTGCCAGCAGCTCCGTGAGCGGGAGGGCCGGCGAGCAGTACTTC. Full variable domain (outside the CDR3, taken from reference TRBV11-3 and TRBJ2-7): EAGVVQSPRYKIIEKKQPVAFWCNPISGHNTLYWYLQNLGQGPELLIRYENEEAVDDSQLPKDRFSAERLKGVDSTLKIQPAELGDSAVYLCASSSVSGRAGEQYFGPGTRLTVT.

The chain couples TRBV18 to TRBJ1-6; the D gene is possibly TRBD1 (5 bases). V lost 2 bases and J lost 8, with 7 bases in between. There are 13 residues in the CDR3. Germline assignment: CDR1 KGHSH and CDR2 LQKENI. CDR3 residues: CASSPGGDSPLHF. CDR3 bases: TGTGCCAGCTCACCAGGGGGGGATTCACCCCTCCACTTT.

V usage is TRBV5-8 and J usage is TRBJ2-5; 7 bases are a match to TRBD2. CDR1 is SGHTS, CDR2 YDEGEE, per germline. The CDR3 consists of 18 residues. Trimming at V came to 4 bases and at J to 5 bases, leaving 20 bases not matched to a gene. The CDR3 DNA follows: TGTGCCAGCAGCCCAAGGGGCCGAGGGACCCTCGGGGGGGAGACCCAGTACTTC. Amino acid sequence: CASSPRGRGTLGGETQYF.